This T cell receptor (beta chain) was profiled in a study of T cells in Graves' hyperthyroidism and ophthalmopathy. For the study at large: Peripheral blood collection took place at initial diagnosis, before any treatment.

Authors of the study amplified TCR beta CDR3 regions from RNA transcripts. In the first-round RT-PCR of the TCR CDR3, the HTBI primer set was used. Each CDR3 protein gets one entry after TCRdb re-called the multiplex PCR reads with MiXCR. The sample holds 600,000 to 800,000 distinct CDR3 sequences, roughly a third seen once. The germline V gene has CDR1 SEHNR and CDR2 FQNEAQ (reference sequence). The junction had 6 bases not matched to a gene; V was cut back by 5 bases and J by 3 bases. The CDR3 totals 15 residues. This clonotype was counted between two and nine times. Patients aged 18 to 65 had newly diagnosed hyperthyroidism that had lasted under 2 months. Clinical symptoms, serum thyroxine and TRAb, thyroid ultrasound and orbital computed tomography together formed the diagnostic basis.

Sequencing was done on a sample of blood. This TCR was sampled from a woman in her forties with Graves' hyperthyroidism. This chain uses TRBV7-9 with TRBJ1-2; 10 positions match TRBD1. For the CDR3, the DNA is TGTGCCAGCAGCCCCCGGGGGACAGGGGACTATGGCTACACCTTC. Translating gives CASSPRGTGDYGYTF.